The 4 T cell receptor beta chains reported below all come from one sample, sequenced in a study of blood T cell repertoires in COVID-19. Clones were sequenced by immunoSEQ multiplex PCR, and TCRdb holds only the in-frame ones, with some missing. The table includes about 250,000 clones, 82% detected once. The source material was peripheral blood. Receptors were obtained from a woman of 80 years or more with active or convalescent COVID-19.

J is TRBJ1-1 and V is TRBV5-1; maybe TRBD1 (5 bases). The CDR3 spans 15 residues. Trimming pared 4 bases from V and 5 bases from J, leaving 18 bases between. The V gene's germline CDR1 is SGHRS and CDR2 YFSETQ. For the CDR3, the DNA is TGCGCCAGCAGCCTGAACGACGGGGGAGGAACTGAAGCTTTCTTT. This gives the protein CASSLNDGGGTEAFF.

The chain joins TRBV5-1 to TRBJ1-5; 7 bases are shared with TRBD1. The CDR3 consists of 15 residues. The germline V gene encodes CDR1 SGHRS and CDR2 YFSETQ. V shed 4 bases and J 0 bases; nucleotides not matched to a gene: 4. The CDR3 nucleotides read TGCGCCAGCAGCCCGGGGACAGTTAGCAATCAGCCCCAGCATTTT. As protein: CASSPGTVSNQPQHF.

This clone was counted many times. The CDR3 nucleotides read TGTGCCAGTAGTCGGAGGACAGGGGATGTTAAGGCCGAAGCTTTCTTT. Protein sequence: CASSRRTGDVKAEAFF. The J gene is TRBJ1-1, the V gene TRBV19, with 9 bases lining up with TRBD1. CDR3 length: 16 amino acids. J lost 8 bases, V lost 5 bases, and 15 bases had no gene match. The germline V gene encodes CDR1 LNHDA and CDR2 SQIVND (reference sequence).

The chain combines TRBV28 with TRBJ2-1, with TRBD1 as a possible D gene (5 bases). The CDR3 contains 14 residues. The germline V and J ends were trimmed by 3 bases and 13 bases, with 19 bases remaining between them. CDR1 and CDR2 from the germline V gene are MDHEN and SYDVKM. This CDR3 is CASSLETARFPQFF. CDR3 DNA sequence: TGTGCCAGCAGTTTGGAGACAGCCAGGTTCCCCCAGTTCTTC.